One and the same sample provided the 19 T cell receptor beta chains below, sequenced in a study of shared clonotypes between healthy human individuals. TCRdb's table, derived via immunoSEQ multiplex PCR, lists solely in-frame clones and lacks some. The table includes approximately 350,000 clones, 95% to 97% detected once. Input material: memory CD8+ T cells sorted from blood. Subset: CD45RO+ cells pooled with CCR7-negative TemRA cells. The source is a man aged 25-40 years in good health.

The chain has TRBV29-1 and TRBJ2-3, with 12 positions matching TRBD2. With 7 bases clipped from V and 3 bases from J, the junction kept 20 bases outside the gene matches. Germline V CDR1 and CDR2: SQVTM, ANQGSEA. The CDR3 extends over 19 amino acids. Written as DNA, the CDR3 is TGCAGCGCTAACCACTGGCTAGCGGGAGGGCCGGGTGTAACAGATACGCAGTATTTT. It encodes CSANHWLAGGPGVTDTQYF.

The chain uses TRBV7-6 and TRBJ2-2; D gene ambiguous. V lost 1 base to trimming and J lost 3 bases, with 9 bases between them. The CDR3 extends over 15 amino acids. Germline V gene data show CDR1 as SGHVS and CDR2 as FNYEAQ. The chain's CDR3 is CASSLVVSYTGELFF. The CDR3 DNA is TGTGCCAGCAGCTTAGTAGTGTCATACACCGGGGAGCTGTTTTTT.

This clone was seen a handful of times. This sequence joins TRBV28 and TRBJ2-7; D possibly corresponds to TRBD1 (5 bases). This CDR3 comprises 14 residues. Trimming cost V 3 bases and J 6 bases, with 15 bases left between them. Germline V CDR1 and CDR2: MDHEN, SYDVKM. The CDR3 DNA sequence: TGTGCCAGCAGTTTGCAGGGAAGACCGGGCGAGCAGTACTTC. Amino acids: CASSLQGRPGEQYF.

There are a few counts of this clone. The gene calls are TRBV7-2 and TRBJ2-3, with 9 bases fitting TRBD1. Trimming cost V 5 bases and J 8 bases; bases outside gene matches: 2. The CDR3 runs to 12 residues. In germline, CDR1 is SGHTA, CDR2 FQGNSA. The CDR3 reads CASSTGGVTQYF. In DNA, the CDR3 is TGTGCCAGCAGCACAGGGGGCGTTACGCAGTATTTT.

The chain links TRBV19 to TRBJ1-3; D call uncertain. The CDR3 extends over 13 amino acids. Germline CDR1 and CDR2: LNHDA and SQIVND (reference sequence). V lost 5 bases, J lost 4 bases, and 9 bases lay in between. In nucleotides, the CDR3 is TGTGCCAGTAGTGCAGGACTGGGAAACACCATATATTTT. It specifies CASSAGLGNTIYF.

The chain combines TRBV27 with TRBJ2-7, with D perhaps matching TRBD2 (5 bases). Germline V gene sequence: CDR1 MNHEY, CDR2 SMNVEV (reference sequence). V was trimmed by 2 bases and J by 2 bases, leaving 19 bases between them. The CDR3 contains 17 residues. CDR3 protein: CASSLVEDQTLPYEQYF. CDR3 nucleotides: TGTGCCAGCAGTTTAGTGGAGGACCAAACGTTACCCTACGAGCAGTACTTC.

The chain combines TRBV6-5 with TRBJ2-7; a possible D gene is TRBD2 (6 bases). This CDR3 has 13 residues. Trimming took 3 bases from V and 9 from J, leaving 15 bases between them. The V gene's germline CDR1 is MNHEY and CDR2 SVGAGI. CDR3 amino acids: CASSYSPGVGQYF. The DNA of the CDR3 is TGTGCCAGCAGTTATTCACCGGGAGTAGGGCAGTACTTC.

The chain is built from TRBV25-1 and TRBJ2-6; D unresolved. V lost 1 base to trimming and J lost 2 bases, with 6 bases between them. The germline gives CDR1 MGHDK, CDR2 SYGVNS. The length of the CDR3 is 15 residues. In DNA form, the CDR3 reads TGTGCCAGCAGTGAATTGAGGACTGGGGCCAACGTCCTGACTTTC. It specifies CASSELRTGANVLTF.

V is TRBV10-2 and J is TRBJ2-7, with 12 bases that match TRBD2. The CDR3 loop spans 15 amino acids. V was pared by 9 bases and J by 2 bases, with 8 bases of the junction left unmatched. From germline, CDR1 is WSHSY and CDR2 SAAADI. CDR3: CASRQGLAGTYEQYF. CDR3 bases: TGCGCCAGTAGGCAGGGACTAGCGGGCACCTACGAGCAGTACTTC.

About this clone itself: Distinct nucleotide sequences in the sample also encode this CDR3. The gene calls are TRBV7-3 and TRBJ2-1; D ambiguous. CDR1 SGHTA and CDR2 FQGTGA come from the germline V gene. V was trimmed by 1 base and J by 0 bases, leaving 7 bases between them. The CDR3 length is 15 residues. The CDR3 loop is CASSLSGSSYNEQFF. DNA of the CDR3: TGTGCCAGCAGCTTAAGTGGTAGCTCCTACAATGAGCAGTTCTTC.

In DNA, the CDR3 is TGCGCCAGCAGCTTGGAAGGGCCACGCTTTAACAATGAGCAGTTCTTC. This translates into CASSLEGPRFNNEQFF. V and J are TRBV5-1 and TRBJ2-1; no clear D gene. The CDR3 runs to 16 residues. V lost 0 bases and J 5 bases, leaving 15 bases between the germline ends. Germline V lookup: CDR1 SGHRS, CDR2 YFSETQ.

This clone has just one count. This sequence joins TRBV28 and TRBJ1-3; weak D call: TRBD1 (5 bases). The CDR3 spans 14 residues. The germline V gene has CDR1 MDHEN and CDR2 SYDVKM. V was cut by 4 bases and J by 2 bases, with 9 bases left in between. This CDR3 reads CASSSDRTGNTIYF. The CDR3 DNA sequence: TGTGCCAGCAGTTCAGACAGAACTGGAAACACCATATATTTT.

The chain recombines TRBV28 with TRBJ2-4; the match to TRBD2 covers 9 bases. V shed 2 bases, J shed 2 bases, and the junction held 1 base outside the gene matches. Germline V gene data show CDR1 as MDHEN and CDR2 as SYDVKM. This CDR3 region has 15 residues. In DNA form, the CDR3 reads TGTGCCAGCAGTTTAGCGGGAGGGCCCAAAAACATTCAGTACTTC. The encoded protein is CASSLAGGPKNIQYF. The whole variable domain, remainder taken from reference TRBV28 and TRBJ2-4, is DVKVTQSSRYLVKRTGEKVFLECVQDMDHENMFWYRQDPGLGLRLIYFSYDVKMKEKGDIPEGYSVSREKKERFSLILESASTNQTSMYLCASSLAGGPKNIQYFGAGTRLSVL.

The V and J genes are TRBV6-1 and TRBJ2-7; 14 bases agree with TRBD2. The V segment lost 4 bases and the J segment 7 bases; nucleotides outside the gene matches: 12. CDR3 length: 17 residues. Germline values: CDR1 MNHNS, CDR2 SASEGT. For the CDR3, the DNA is TGTGCCAGCAGTGCACGTCCGGGACTAGCGGGAGACGGTGAGCAGTACTTC. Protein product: CASSARPGLAGDGEQYF.

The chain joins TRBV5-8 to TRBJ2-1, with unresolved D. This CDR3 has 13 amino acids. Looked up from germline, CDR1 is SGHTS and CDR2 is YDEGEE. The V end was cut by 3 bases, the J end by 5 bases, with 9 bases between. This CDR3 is CASSSTLNNEQFF. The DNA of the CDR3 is TGTGCCAGCAGCTCGACACTGAACAATGAGCAGTTCTTC. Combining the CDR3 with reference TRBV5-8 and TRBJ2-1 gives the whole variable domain EAGVTQSPTHLIKTRGQQATLRCSPISGHTSVYWYQQALGLGLQFLLWYDEGEERNRGNFPPRFSGRQFPNYSSELNVNALELEDSALYLCASSSTLNNEQFFGPGTRLTVL.

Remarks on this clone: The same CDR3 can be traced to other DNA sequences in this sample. The DNA for the CDR3 is TGCAGTGCCAAGGGCCCCTACGAGCAGTACTTC. Protein product: CSAKGPYEQYF. This rearrangement joins TRBV20-1 to TRBJ2-7, with D unclear. The V end lost 6 bases, the J end lost 2 bases, and 8 bases lay between the germline ends. From germline, CDR1 is DFQATT and CDR2 SNEGSKA (reference sequence). CDR3 length: 11 amino acids.

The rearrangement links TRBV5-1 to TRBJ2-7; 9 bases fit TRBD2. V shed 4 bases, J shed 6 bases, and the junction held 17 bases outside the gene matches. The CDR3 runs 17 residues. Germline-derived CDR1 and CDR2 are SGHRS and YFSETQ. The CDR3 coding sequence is TGCGCCAGCAGCCTCCACTTCAGCGGGGGGTCTTCGTCCGAGCAGTACTTC. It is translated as CASSLHFSGGSSSEQYF.

CDR3: CASSIDYTDTQYF. Written as DNA, the CDR3 is TGTGCCAGCAGCATAGACTACACAGATACGCAGTATTTT. This chain uses TRBV5-4 with TRBJ2-3; tentatively, D is TRBD2 (5 bases). This CDR3 is 13 amino acids long. Germline CDR1 SGHNT, CDR2 YYREEE (reference sequence). The V gene lost 4 bases and the J gene lost 2 bases, with 8 bases spanning the gap. Together with reference TRBV5-4 and TRBJ2-3, the CDR3 gives the full variable domain: ETGVTQSPTHLIKTRGQQVTLRCSSQSGHNTVSWYQQALGQGPQFIFQYYREEENGRGNFPPRFSGLQFPNYSSELNVNALELDDSALYLCASSIDYTDTQYFGPGTRLTVL.

The CDR3: CASSFFGSSNNEQFF. The CDR3 DNA reads as TGTGCCAGCAGTTTTTTCGGGAGCTCTAACAATGAGCAGTTCTTC. This chain links TRBV28 with TRBJ2-1; D might be TRBD2 (6 bases). The CDR3 has 15 amino acids. Trimming left V 3 bases short and J 5 bases short, with 14 bases between. Germline CDR1 and CDR2: MDHEN and SYDVKM.